What follows are 22 T cell receptor beta chains derived from one specimen sequenced in a study of preoperative IRX-2 immunotherapy in early breast cancer. Measured with immunoSEQ multiplex PCR; TCRdb has only the in-frame clones, and not every one. The sample has around 62,000 clones; approximately 94% are singletons. Treatment defined: preoperative locoregional IRX-2 cytokine immunotherapy. This specimen was acquired from a patient treated with IRX-2 immunotherapy. The receptors come from a human donor with breast cancer.

The CDR3 DNA reads as TGTGCCAGCAGTCCGGGCCAGGGCCACCAAGAGACCCAGTACTTC. The encoded protein is CASSPGQGHQETQYF. The chain carries TRBV11-3 and TRBJ2-5, with a possible D match to TRBD1 (5 bases). Germline CDR1 and CDR2: SGHNT and YENEEA. CDR3 length: 15 amino acids. V dropped 6 bases and J dropped 0 bases, with 14 bases sitting between them. The full variable domain, with the rest looked up from reference TRBV11-3 and TRBJ2-5, is EAGVVQSPRYKIIEKKQPVAFWCNPISGHNTLYWYLQNLGQGPELLIRYENEEAVDDSQLPKDRFSAERLKGVDSTLKIQPAELGDSAVYLCASSPGQGHQETQYFGPGTRLLVL.

The V and J genes are TRBV5-1 and TRBJ2-4; D gene unclear. The CDR3 length is 15 residues. Germline CDR1 reads SGHRS; CDR2 reads YFSETQ. Trimming cost V 0 bases and J 10 bases, with 17 bases left between them. In nucleotides, the CDR3 is TGCGCCAGCAGCTTGGCCGGCAGCCAGACCTCAATTCAGTACTTC. It codes for CASSLAGSQTSIQYF.

J is TRBJ1-1 and V is TRBV7-3, with D possibly being TRBD1 (6 bases). Germline V CDR1 and CDR2: SGHTA, FQGTGA. The CDR3 is made up of 13 amino acids. The ends were cut back, 5 bases at V and 1 base at J, with 8 bases in the middle. CDR3 coding DNA: TGTGCCAGCAGCCAGGGACAGAACACTGAAGCTTTCTTT. This sequence encodes CASSQGQNTEAFF.

This chain joins TRBV6-6 and TRBJ1-2; D is uncertain. V was clipped by 5 bases and J by 4 bases, with 11 bases between them. CDR3 size: 13 residues. CDR1 MNHNY and CDR2 SVGAGI come from the germline V gene (reference sequence). CDR3 nucleotide sequence: TGTGCCAGCAGTCCACAGTTTGGCTATGGCTACACCTTC. As protein: CASSPQFGYGYTF.

This clone was seen a handful of times. The chain links TRBV6-6 to TRBJ2-3; tentative D call: TRBD2 (6 bases). CDR3 size: 15 residues. CDR1 is MNHNY, CDR2 SVGAGI, per germline (reference sequence). The ends were cut back, 1 base at V and 4 bases at J, with 12 bases in the middle. The CDR3 here is CASSYWGEVADTQYF. CDR3 coding DNA: TGTGCCAGCAGTTACTGGGGGGAAGTGGCAGATACGCAGTATTTT.

The DNA of the CDR3 is TGTGCCAGCAGCTTATTCTCCCCGGGACAGGGAATGACCGGGGAGCTGTTTTTT. Its translation is CASSLFSPGQGMTGELFF. V usage is TRBV7-2 and J usage is TRBJ2-2, with 9 bases aligning to TRBD1. V lost 2 bases to trimming and J lost 5 bases; unmatched junction nucleotides: 12. The CDR3 is made up of 18 amino acids. The germline CDR1 and CDR2 sequences are SGHTA and FQGNSA.

The rearrangement links TRBV4-3 to TRBJ1-5; 7 nucleotides agree with TRBD1. Germline CDR1 and CDR2: LGHNA and YSLEER. This CDR3 spans 14 amino acids. The trim removed 1 base at V and 5 bases at J, leaving 2 bases unmatched. The CDR3 DNA reads TGCGCCAGCAGCCAAGTAGGGGGCGATCAGCCCCAGCATTTT. It is translated as CASSQVGGDQPQHF.

This chain uses TRBV19 with TRBJ2-3; TRBD1 is a possible D gene (5 bases). Trimming removed 4 bases at V and 5 bases at J, with 10 bases between. The germline gives CDR1 LNHDA, CDR2 SQIVND (reference sequence). The CDR3 runs 13 residues. CDR3 amino acids: CASSTNRRDTQYF. The DNA for the CDR3 is TGTGCCAGTAGTACCAACAGGAGAGATACGCAGTATTTT.

The chain couples TRBV5-1 to TRBJ2-5; 10 bases match TRBD1. After removal of 4 bases from V and 8 bases from J, the junction contained 17 bases not matched to a gene. This CDR3 comprises 17 residues. Germline-derived CDR1 and CDR2 are SGHRS and YFSETQ. This CDR3 is CASSPWPGQGLLSTQYF. CDR3 in DNA: TGCGCCAGCAGCCCCTGGCCGGGACAGGGGCTTCTGAGTACCCAGTACTTC.

This chain links TRBV7-3 with TRBJ2-2; TRBD1 agrees at 7 bases. Germline-derived CDR1 and CDR2 are SGHTA and FQGTGA. V shed 10 bases, J shed 4 bases, and the junction held 6 bases outside the gene matches. This CDR3 spans 13 amino acids. CDR3 residues: CATATGSTGELFF. DNA for the CDR3: TGTGCCACTGCGACAGGGAGCACCGGGGAGCTGTTTTTT.

This clone was seen a single time. J is TRBJ2-3 and V is TRBV10-3; a weak D match, TRBD2 (6 bases). V gave up 2 bases and J gave up 5 bases, with 14 bases separating them. The CDR3 loop spans 15 amino acids. Looked up from germline, CDR1 is ENHRY and CDR2 is SYGVKD. The CDR3: CAISEGLADGDTQYF. CDR3 sequence (DNA): TGTGCCATCAGTGAGGGGTTAGCGGACGGAGATACGCAGTATTTT.

The J gene is TRBJ1-6, the V gene TRBV7-9; D gene unclear. Germline assignment: CDR1 SEHNR and CDR2 FQNEAQ (reference sequence). CDR3 length equals 13 residues. V was shortened by 5 bases and J by 7 bases, with 9 bases between the two germline ends. CDR3 nucleotides: TGTGCCAGCAGCCATGGAACAAATTCACCCCTCCACTTT. It specifies CASSHGTNSPLHF. Using reference TRBV7-9 and TRBJ1-6 for the parts outside the CDR3, the full variable domain is DTGVSQNPRHKITKRGQNVTFRCDPISEHNRLYWYRQTLGQGPEFLTYFQNEAQLEKSRLLSDRFSAERPKGSFSTLEIQRTEQGDSAMYLCASSHGTNSPLHFGNGTRLTVT.

The chain has TRBV18 and TRBJ2-2; D perhaps matches TRBD1 (5 bases). The CDR3 runs 16 residues. The V and J ends lost 2 bases and 3 bases respectively, with 13 bases between them. Per the germline V gene, CDR1 is KGHSH and CDR2 is LQKENI. CDR3 sequence: CASSPKQGPYTGELFF. The DNA for the CDR3 is TGTGCCAGCTCACCAAAGCAGGGCCCGTACACCGGGGAGCTGTTTTTT.

This rearrangement joins TRBV15 to TRBJ2-7, with D tentatively TRBD1 (5 bases). The CDR3 spans 15 residues. V was shortened by 0 bases and J by 2 bases, with 11 bases between the two germline ends. Germline CDR1 is LNHNV and CDR2 is YYDKDF (reference sequence). CDR3 region: CATSRDRGQTYEQYF. The CDR3 DNA sequence: TGTGCCACCAGCAGAGATCGCGGACAAACCTACGAGCAGTACTTC.

The chain employs TRBV5-1 and TRBJ2-7; D gene unclear. Germline V lookup: CDR1 SGHRS, CDR2 YFSETQ. The CDR3 is 16 residues long. V was clipped by 4 bases and J by 3 bases, with 20 bases between them. Written as DNA, the CDR3 is TGCGCCAGCAGCGCCCAAGGATCAGGACGCTACTACGAGCAGTACTTC. This translates into CASSAQGSGRYYEQYF.

CDR3 sequence reads: CASRYQLSRANYGYTF. In nucleotides, the CDR3 is TGTGCCAGCAGATATCAATTAAGTAGGGCTAACTATGGCTACACCTTC. The chain recombines TRBV28 with TRBJ1-2; D uncertain. Germline CDR1 and CDR2: MDHEN and SYDVKM. CDR3 length: 16 residues. The germline V and J ends were trimmed by 6 bases and 0 bases, with 17 bases remaining between them.

The chain links TRBV7-2 to TRBJ2-1; 9 bases map to TRBD2. This CDR3 is 15 amino acids long. The junction had 7 bases not matched to a gene; V was cut back by 6 bases and J by 4 bases. Germline CDR1 SGHTA, CDR2 FQGNSA. CDR3 nucleotides: TGTGCCAGCAGAATAGCGGGAGAGGAGTACAATGAGCAGTTCTTC. This translates into CASRIAGEEYNEQFF.

This sequence joins TRBV6-1 and TRBJ1-2, with a tentative D call TRBD1 (5 bases). CDR1 and CDR2 from the germline V gene are MNHNS and SASEGT. There are 14 residues in the CDR3. The V end lost 7 bases, the J end lost 2 bases, and 14 bases lay between the germline ends. In nucleotides, the CDR3 is TGTGCCAGCAAGTGGGTCAGGGAGAACTATGGCTACACCTTC. Residues: CASKWVRENYGYTF.

This rearrangement joins TRBV5-4 to TRBJ1-2, with TRBD1 matching over 7 bases. Per germline, CDR1 SGHNT and CDR2 YYREEE (reference sequence). After removal of 2 bases from V and 3 bases from J, the junction contained 4 bases not matched to a gene. The CDR3 is 14 residues long. In DNA, the CDR3 is TGTGCCAGCAGCTTCGACAGGGACTACTATGGCTACACCTTC. Translated: CASSFDRDYYGYTF.

The gene calls are TRBV7-2 and TRBJ2-5, with D maybe TRBD2 (5 bases). Germline V gives CDR1 SGHTA, CDR2 FQGNSA. The CDR3 is made up of 15 amino acids. V dropped 5 bases and J dropped 2 bases, with 15 bases sitting between them. CDR3 protein: CASSGEGSAQETQYF. CDR3 DNA: TGTGCCAGCAGCGGAGAGGGTTCGGCTCAAGAGACCCAGTACTTC.

This clone was detected only once. The V call is TRBV5-1, the J call TRBJ2-1, with D perhaps TRBD1 (6 bases). Trimming took off 3 bases at V and 3 bases at J, with 16 bases between the two ends. Per germline, CDR1 SGHRS and CDR2 YFSETQ. CDR3 length equals 16 residues. CDR3 protein: CASSSRVQGIYNEQFF. The CDR3 nucleotides are TGCGCCAGCAGCTCTCGAGTCCAGGGGATCTACAATGAGCAGTTCTTC.

V is TRBV10-3 and J is TRBJ1-5, with D tentatively TRBD1 (5 bases). Trimming cost V 6 bases and J 1 base, with 10 bases left between them. In germline, CDR1 is ENHRY, CDR2 SYGVKD. The CDR3 is 14 amino acids. This CDR3 is CAIREGRSNQPQHF. CDR3 bases: TGTGCCATCAGAGAGGGACGCAGCAATCAGCCCCAGCATTTT.